What follows are 13 T cell receptor beta chains derived from one specimen sequenced in a study of CD8+ T cells in alopecia areata. Reverse transcription of extracted RNA yielded cDNA, which provided the sequencing template. Repertoires were generated with immunoSEQ multiplex PCR, while TCRdb's copy carries only in-frame clones and drops some. The repertoire holds 110,000 or so clones, with approximately 38% as singletons. The sequenced material came from CD4+ T cells sorted from blood. The source is a human donor with alopecia areata.

Only a few counts were recorded for this clone. The CDR3 bases are TGTGCCAGCAGACCTAAAGGACTAGCGGGAGGCACAGATACGCAGTATTTT. Amino acids: CASRPKGLAGGTDTQYF. The chain employs TRBV2 and TRBJ2-3; TRBD2 aligns across 13 bases. V lost 6 bases, J lost 1 base, and 7 bases stayed unmatched. The CDR3 contains 17 residues. Germline assignment: CDR1 SNHLY and CDR2 FYNNEI.

This clone has more than one count but fewer than ten. The CDR3 does not close with the conserved phenylalanine or tryptophan, likely indicating a read error. It is unclear where the CDR3 begins or ends on the DNA, so no DNA is shown, and the CDR3 is as TCRdb lists it. This chain uses TRBV23-1 with TRBJ2-3. TRBV23-1 is classed as an ORF, of uncertain function. The CDR3 spans 10 amino acids, including both terminal residues. CDR3 in amino acids: CASSQSGSPT.

This clone was seen a handful of times. This chain uses TRBV28 with TRBJ2-5; 13 nucleotides agree with TRBD2. The CDR3 has 16 residues. Germline values: CDR1 MDHEN, CDR2 SYDVKM. The ends lost 3 bases at V and 7 bases at J; junction bases unmatched: 8. This CDR3 is CASSFELAGGRGTQYF. CDR3 DNA sequence: TGTGCCAGCAGTTTTGAACTAGCGGGAGGGCGCGGGACCCAGTACTTC.

The chain has TRBV6-1 and TRBJ2-1; 8 bases fit TRBD2. CDR1 and CDR2 (germline): MNHNS, SASEGT. This CDR3 comprises 15 residues. Trimming at V came to 2 bases and at J to 2 bases, leaving 2 bases not matched to a gene. In DNA, the CDR3 is TGTGCCAGCAGTGAAACTAGCGGAACCTACAATGAGCAGTTCTTC. This sequence encodes CASSETSGTYNEQFF.

This clone was observed a few times. This rearrangement joins TRBV4-3 to TRBJ2-1; D might be TRBD1 (6 bases). The CDR3 is made up of 18 amino acids. Trimming removed 0 bases at V and 0 bases at J, with 15 bases between. Germline lookup yields CDR1 LGHNA and CDR2 YSLEER. The CDR3: CASSQDRDIASSYNEQFF. CDR3 DNA: TGCGCCAGCAGCCAAGATCGGGACATAGCGAGCTCCTACAATGAGCAGTTCTTC.

The J gene is TRBJ1-5, the V gene TRBV29-1; tentatively, D is TRBD1 (5 bases). Germline values: CDR1 SQVTM, CDR2 ANQGSEA. V was cut by 3 bases and J by 3 bases, with 9 bases left in between. The CDR3 is 13 residues long. In DNA, the CDR3 is TGCAGCGTTGACCCAGGGTTCAATCAGCCCCAGCATTTT. Translating it yields CSVDPGFNQPQHF.

Only a few counts were recorded for this clone. The rearrangement links TRBV7-2 to TRBJ2-1, with 11 bases aligning to TRBD2. Germline-derived CDR1 and CDR2 are SGHTA and FQGNSA. The J segment lost 7 bases and the V segment lost 0 bases, leaving 8 bases of the junction unmatched. This CDR3 has 17 amino acids. Here the CDR3 reads CASSLALGLAGLNEQFF. DNA of the CDR3: TGTGCCAGCAGCTTAGCCCTAGGACTAGCGGGTTTGAATGAGCAGTTCTTC.

This chain links TRBV5-1 with TRBJ1-1; no reliable D call. Germline CDR1 reads SGHRS; CDR2 reads YFSETQ. V was cut by 0 bases and J by 2 bases, with 8 bases left in between. The CDR3 length is 14 residues. The chain's CDR3 is CASSLGLFNTEAFF. CDR3 DNA sequence: TGCGCCAGCAGCTTGGGACTATTTAACACTGAAGCTTTCTTT.

Only a few counts were recorded for this clone. This rearrangement joins TRBV18 to TRBJ2-1; 8 bases are a match to TRBD2. Germline V CDR1 and CDR2: KGHSH, LQKENI. Losses at the gene ends were 2 bases for V and 5 bases for J; bases not matched to a gene: 2. The CDR3 sequence is 14 residues long. The CDR3 sequence: CASSPTSGNNEQFF. The CDR3 nucleotides are TGTGCCAGCTCACCAACTAGCGGTAACAATGAGCAGTTCTTC.

This clone turned up a few times. The rearrangement links TRBV29-1 to TRBJ2-2; 10 nucleotides line up with TRBD2. The germline gives CDR1 SQVTM, CDR2 ANQGSEA. There are 16 residues in the CDR3. V shed 4 bases and J 4 bases; nucleotides not matched to a gene: 9. The CDR3 DNA follows: TGCAGCGTTGCGAGCGGGAGGGCTGTCGGCACCGGGGAGCTGTTTTTT. This gives the protein CSVASGRAVGTGELFF.

This clone has more than one count but fewer than ten. V and J are TRBV29-1 and TRBJ2-5; 7 nucleotides align to TRBD1. CDR3 size: 12 residues. The germline CDR1 and CDR2 sequences are SQVTM and ANQGSEA. Trimming removed 7 bases from V and 1 base from J; junction bases left unmatched: 3. CDR3 DNA: TGCAGCGCAGACAGGGTCCAAGAGACCCAGTACTTC. This sequence encodes CSADRVQETQYF.

The V gene is TRBV23-1, the J gene TRBJ1-5; D might be TRBD1 (6 bases). TRBV23-1 is recorded as an ORF, its role being uncertain. This CDR3 spans 18 amino acids. V shed 0 bases and J shed 3 bases, with 18 bases lying between them. This CDR3 reads CASSQSRPRDNNNQPQHF. In DNA, the CDR3 is TGCGCCAGCAGTCAATCGAGGCCCCGGGACAATAACAATCAGCCCCAGCATTTT.

This chain joins TRBV29-1 and TRBJ1-1; D is perhaps TRBD1 (5 bases). Trimming took 6 bases from V and 4 from J, leaving 12 bases between them. The germline CDR1 and CDR2 sequences are SQVTM and ANQGSEA. The CDR3 length is 12 residues. The CDR3 loop is CSVVQGFTEAFF. The DNA for the CDR3 is TGCAGCGTCGTTCAGGGCTTCACTGAAGCTTTCTTT.